The 17 T cell receptor beta chains reported below all come from one sample, sequenced in a study of cytomegalovirus exposure and HLA in healthy donors. Amplification used 60 Vbeta primers and 13 Jbeta primers. This table comes from immunoSEQ multiplex PCR, and its TCRdb copy is limited to in-frame clones, with some not included. The table shows roughly 130,000 clones, with 80% occurring only once. The material sequenced was PBMCs. The receptors originated from a human donor in good health.

The genes are TRBV4-2 and TRBJ1-2; D possibly corresponds to TRBD1 (5 bases). Trimming removed 0 bases from V and 3 bases from J, with 11 bases in between. The germline V gene encodes CDR1 LGHNA and CDR2 YNFKEQ. The CDR3 sequence is 15 residues long. Here the CDR3 reads CASSQDDSGYYGYTF. DNA for the CDR3: TGTGCCAGCAGCCAAGACGACAGCGGGTACTATGGCTACACCTTC.

This chain links TRBV6-5 with TRBJ1-2; D is undetermined. Germline lookup yields CDR1 MNHEY and CDR2 SVGAGI. Trimming shortened V by 6 bases and J by 2 bases, and 10 bases separated the two germline ends. The length of the CDR3 is 13 residues. The CDR3: CASRLDGNYGYTF. Written as DNA, the CDR3 is TGTGCCAGCAGACTAGATGGAAACTATGGCTACACCTTC.

The rearrangement joins TRBV13 to TRBJ1-1; 11 positions agree with TRBD1. This CDR3 spans 15 amino acids. V lost 4 bases, J lost 4 bases, and 5 bases stayed unmatched. CDR1 is PRHDT, CDR2 FYEKMQ, per germline (reference sequence). For the CDR3, the DNA is TGTGCCAGCAGCTGGGAGGGACAGGGGGGCACTGAAGCTTTCTTT. It specifies CASSWEGQGGTEAFF.

V is TRBV2 and J is TRBJ2-3; 11 bases map to TRBD2. The CDR3 sequence is 17 residues long. The germline V gene encodes CDR1 SNHLY and CDR2 FYNNEI. V was pared by 3 bases and J by 2 bases, with 7 bases of the junction left unmatched. CDR3 protein: CASSDLTSGGNTDTQYF. The CDR3 DNA sequence: TGTGCCAGCAGTGATTTAACTAGCGGGGGAAACACAGATACGCAGTATTTT.

The rearrangement uses TRBV7-9 and TRBJ2-5; D unclear. The J call is in doubt because the DNA end fits TRBJ2-7 better. The CDR3 totals 13 residues. The germline gives CDR1 SEHNR, CDR2 FQNEAQ (reference sequence). The DNA for the CDR3 is TGTGCCAGCACACGAGAGGTATACTACGAGCAGTACTTC. This gives the protein CASTREVYYEQYF.

This rearrangement joins TRBV7-6 to TRBJ2-3; TRBD1 matches 7 bases. This CDR3 spans 16 amino acids. The ends lost 5 bases at V and 2 bases at J; junction bases unmatched: 10. Germline-derived CDR1 and CDR2 are SGHVS and FNYEAQ. This chain's CDR3 is CASSPRTGTSTDTQYF. CDR3 DNA sequence: TGTGCCAGCAGCCCCCGGACAGGCACTTCCACAGATACGCAGTATTTT.

The chain carries TRBV29-1 and TRBJ2-5; possible D gene TRBD1, 6 bases. V was pared by 6 bases and J by 3 bases, with 8 bases between. The CDR3 covers 11 residues. CDR1 and CDR2 (germline): SQVTM, ANQGSEA. CDR3 bases: TGCAGCGTGCCAGGGGAAGAGACCCAGTACTTC. Translated: CSVPGEETQYF.

J is TRBJ1-3 and V is TRBV27; D unresolved. CDR3 length: 14 amino acids. Germline-derived CDR1 and CDR2 are MNHEY and SMNVEV (reference sequence). Trimming removed 3 bases at V and 7 bases at J, with 13 bases between. CDR3 in DNA: TGTGCCAGCAGTTTGTCAGGAACTTACAACACCATATATTTT. Protein product: CASSLSGTYNTIYF.

The V and J genes are TRBV9 and TRBJ1-6; D gene uncertain. V lost 0 bases, J lost 9 bases, and 16 bases lay in between. The germline CDR1 and CDR2 sequences are SGDLS and YYNGEE. The CDR3 is 16 amino acids. The CDR3 nucleotides are TGTGCCAGCAGCGTAGCACCGCAAACCACGGGTTCACCCCTCCACTTT. Its protein product is CASSVAPQTTGSPLHF. The complete variable domain, with remaining parts taken from reference TRBV9 and TRBJ1-6, reads DSGVTQTPKHLITATGQRVTLRCSPRSGDLSVYWYQQSLDQGLQFLIQYYNGEERAKGNILERFSAQQFPDLHSELNLSSLELGDSALYFCASSVAPQTTGSPLHFGNGTRLTVT.

This chain joins TRBV27 and TRBJ2-7; possibly TRBD1 for D (6 bases). This CDR3 comprises 14 residues. CDR1 is MNHEY and CDR2 is SMNVEV in the germline V gene (reference sequence). V lost 5 bases, J lost 4 bases, and 15 bases lay in between. The CDR3 loop is CASSLLGTRYEQYF. The DNA of the CDR3 is TGTGCCAGCAGTCTTCTCGGGACACGGTACGAGCAGTACTTC.

The chain combines TRBV7-9 with TRBJ1-5; D is perhaps TRBD1 (5 bases). Looked up from germline, CDR1 is SEHNR and CDR2 is FQNEAQ (reference sequence). The CDR3 runs to 16 residues. V was trimmed by 4 bases and J by 0 bases, leaving 13 bases between them. The CDR3 bases are TGTGCCAGCAGCTCCGGGGACTCATATAGCAATCAGCCCCAGCATTTT. Translated, it gives CASSSGDSYSNQPQHF. Full variable domain (outside the CDR3, taken from reference TRBV7-9 and TRBJ1-5): DTGVSQNPRHKITKRGQNVTFRCDPISEHNRLYWYRQTLGQGPEFLTYFQNEAQLEKSRLLSDRFSAERPKGSFSTLEIQRTEQGDSAMYLCASSSGDSYSNQPQHFGDGTRLSIL.

The V and J genes are TRBV10-3 and TRBJ2-3; 8 bases agree with TRBD1. The V gene end was trimmed by 7 bases and the J gene end by 3 bases; junction bases not matched to a gene: 3. The CDR3 has 13 amino acids. From germline, CDR1 is ENHRY and CDR2 SYGVKD. The CDR3 sequence: CAIMGQATDTQYF. The DNA for the CDR3 is TGTGCCATCATGGGACAGGCGACAGATACGCAGTATTTT.

The chain uses TRBV5-4 and TRBJ2-5; a possible D gene is TRBD1 (5 bases). CDR1 and CDR2 (germline): SGHNT, YYREEE (reference sequence). The CDR3 covers 12 residues. V lost 3 bases, J lost 5 bases, and 8 bases lay in between. The CDR3 DNA is TGTGCCAGCAGCTGGGGCCCGGAGACCCAGTACTTC. As protein: CASSWGPETQYF.

This rearrangement joins TRBV6-6 to TRBJ2-2; D perhaps matches TRBD1 (5 bases). The CDR3 contains 15 residues. Trimming took 6 bases from V and 3 from J, leaving 14 bases between them. Germline loops: CDR1 MNHNY, CDR2 SVGAGI (reference sequence). Written as DNA, the CDR3 is TGTGCCAGCAGCCAGGGCAGTTGGGACACCGGGGAGCTGTTTTTT. Protein: CASSQGSWDTGELFF.

The chain has TRBV2 and TRBJ2-7, with D tentatively TRBD1 (5 bases). The CDR3 sequence is 13 residues long. CDR1 is SNHLY, CDR2 FYNNEI, per germline. Trimming removed 6 bases from V and 0 bases from J, with 9 bases in between. Written as DNA, the CDR3 is TGTGCCAGCAGGTACAGGTTCTCCTACGAGCAGTACTTC. It codes for CASRYRFSYEQYF.

CDR3 sequence (DNA): TGTGCCAGCAGCCAGAGGACAGGGGCAGATACGCAGTATTTT. It translates to CASSQRTGADTQYF. The V and J genes are TRBV14 and TRBJ2-3, with TRBD1 matching 9 bases. CDR3 size: 14 residues. Looked up from germline, CDR1 is SGHDN and CDR2 is FVKESK. Trimming at V came to 3 bases and at J to 4 bases, leaving 2 bases not matched to a gene.

V is TRBV5-6 and J is TRBJ2-5; 7 bases are a match to TRBD1. The better agreement between TRBJ2-7 and the DNA end casts doubt on the J call. Looked up from germline, CDR1 is SGHDT and CDR2 is YYEEEE. This CDR3 contains 13 residues. This CDR3 is CASSLATGAEQYF. For the CDR3, the DNA is TGTGCCAGCAGCTTGGCCACAGGGGCCGAGCAGTACTTC.